This T cell receptor (beta chain) was captured in a study of cytomegalovirus exposure and HLA in healthy donors (dated 2017 in TCRdb). In the study overall: In an earlier analysis of under 750 of the donors, 250 to 350 Gb of sequence data and 90 million to 120 million unique TCR beta sequences from 150 million to 200 million T cells were reported. Rather than using new phenotypic data, the later analysis identified candidate immune exposures from TCR beta sequences and from how often those sequences occurred across donors. To predict cytomegalovirus infection status, the study brought together high-throughput TCR immunosequencing, statistical association of individual TCRs with disease status, and machine learning. On average, about 240,000 unique TCR beta nucleotide sequences were sequenced per donor among a few hundred genotyped donors of the cohort, with 15% to 20% of those sequences being non-productive. Donor age, sex, ethnicity and CMV serostatus were collected together with the repertoire data. Besides the first cohort of approximately 670 subjects, a separate validation cohort made up of 120 or so different subjects was used. The aim of the study was to test whether cataloging public T cell receptors could identify signatures of past pathogen exposure. In a later genetic analysis, genome-wide SNP genotypes for about 55% of the roughly 670 donors were used, and that subset was treated as a discovery cohort. Every discovery cohort repertoire had been produced on one sequencing platform. The T cell repertoires of several hundred subjects were profiled by immunosequencing and related to cytomegalovirus serostatus. The genetic ancestry cluster associated with self-reported Caucasian donors included about 81% of the roughly 410 genotyped donors. The number of typed donors differed by locus: 629-630 for A, B, C, DRB1 and DQB1; about 520 for DQA1; 606 for DPA1; and roughly 450 for DPB1. In a later analysis, previously published TCR beta repertoires from about 640 donors were re-analyzed and high-resolution HLA genotyping was added so that TCR occurrence patterns could be studied. About 280 gigabases of sequencing data and roughly 90 million unique TCR sequences were included in an early release covering several hundred HLA-typed donors. Five DR-DQ haplotypes were handled as single units for association and clustering because linkage in the cohort was strong. An earlier analysis of a few hundred of the donors applied high-throughput TCR beta sequencing to assess whether each TCR beta V gene segment acted as functional or pseudogenic. Both class I and class II loci were covered by HLA typing, at four-digit resolution. Results the study describes overall, beyond this receptor: A total of roughly 160 TCR beta chains were listed by the study as associated with cytomegalovirus. According to a later analysis, parvovirus B19, influenza, CMV and Epstein-Barr virus appeared linked to several top co-occurrence clusters. A cluster of highly shared sequence variants was judged likely to be a technical artifact of the sequencing pipeline. Cytomegalovirus status was reported to be diagnosed by the classifier with high specificity and sensitivity in both the original and validation cohorts. A later analysis found that most CMV-associated TCR beta chains appeared HLA-restricted, with HLA associations seemingly driven largely by CMV exposure. According to a later analysis, TCR association rates differed among HLA loci, with DRB1 alleles showing the most associated TCRs and HLA-C alleles showing the fewest. A later genetic analysis associated a missense DCLRE1C variant with V-gene and J-gene trimming of TCR beta chains, and an independent cohort replicated the association. It was suggested by the authors that the approach could potentially be generalized to other disease states and immunological phenotypes. A further reported finding was that TCR beta sequences accurately predicted the HLA-A and HLA-B alleles for most subjects in the first cohort. The 87-base-pair reads could not distinguish some IMGT-functional V segments, including TRBV6-2 and TRBV6-3, so those segments were excluded. Roughly uniform sequencing depth across donors was assumed in presence/absence analyses, although this assumption may not hold. According to a later genetic analysis, donors in an Asian-associated ancestry cluster had fewer N-insertions in productive TCRs than the approximately 670-donor mean. Most TCR sequences were seen in very few donors, while some public TCRs were found in many individuals. The cohort was sequenced for TCR beta chains only, and without alpha or paired-chain data the features that could be detected were limited. In a later analysis, HLA-associated TCR beta chains showed more clonal expansion and lower generation probabilities than non-associated chains that were equally common. Because counts were too low, more than 15 rarely observed V segments, including chromosome 9 orphons, were excluded from the earlier analysis of several hundred of the donors. For the cohort, immune exposure information was limited to CMV serostatus. Specific HLA alleles were associated with some 15,000 TCR beta sequences at a false discovery rate of 0.05 in a later analysis. When HLA alleles, especially DR and DQ, strongly co-occurred, TCR associations were difficult to assign to individual alleles. Linkage disequilibrium might explain the correlated functional status among segregating V segments, but an unknown experimental factor could not be ruled out. In vitro tests confirmed that three of the cytomegalovirus-associated TCR beta chains recognize cytomegalovirus antigens. HLA typing was unavailable for some donors at each locus, so association tests used only the typed subset. In an earlier analysis of around 600 of the donors, most TCR beta V segments appeared in productive rearrangements about 90% or about 30% of the time, broadly matching IMGT annotations.

Libraries were prepared through the immunoSEQ multiplex PCR assay. The multiplex PCR relied on a mix of 60 forward primers for TCR Vbeta segments and 13 reverse primers for TCR Jbeta segments. The CDR3 region of rearranged TCR beta genes was amplified from genomic DNA by a multiplex PCR assay. The Illumina HiSeq System was used to sequence the amplified TCR beta libraries as 87-base-pair reads. Per the original workflow: A later analysis tallied roughly 76 million unique TCR beta chains across the 666 repertoires, and about 12 million of those chains were shared by two or more donors. A nearest-neighbor algorithm error-corrected the raw reads and collapsed the reads into unique sequences, merging closely related sequences to remove PCR and sequencing errors. To assign V, D and J gene segments, CDR3 sequences were aligned to IMGT reference sequences. For a sequence to be retained, a match of at least six nucleotides was required to both a V gene segment and a J gene segment. Rearrangements were classified as productive when the CDR3 lacked stop codons and remained in frame with V and J, and all other rearrangements were classified as non-productive. CDR3 was defined according to IMGT convention as the region running from the second conserved V-encoded cysteine to the conserved J-encoded phenylalanine. The earlier analysis of 500 to 650 of the donors excluded any sequence lacking an unambiguous match to a single V gene segment. An earlier analysis of 587 of the donors called V segments functional above 56.7% productive rearrangements and segregating when the between-donor standard deviation exceeded 5%. A statistical classification framework was built for diagnosing cytomegalovirus status from the catalog of TCR beta chain sequences. V and J gene assignment, in a later analysis, came from comparing TCR nucleotide sequences with IMGT/GENE-DB human TR gene sequences. A later analysis assigned CDR3 sequences and most-parsimonious VDJ recombination scenarios with the TCRdist pipeline. In a later analysis, every TCR beta chain was defined by the combination of its CDR3 amino acid sequence and its V-gene family, and reads without a unique V-gene family were dropped. To address suspected cross-contamination and a sequencing artifact, a later analysis removed several hundred highly shared, low-generation-probability nucleotide sequences. In a later analysis, a clonal expansion index for each public chain was calculated from normalized within-repertoire ranks of inferred template counts. Generation probabilities in a later analysis came from a VDJ recombination model fitted to out-of-frame rearrangements, and those results were checked against IGoR. In a later analysis, hypergeometric tests were used to score TCR-TCR, TCR-HLA and TCR-CMV co-occurrence, with a repertoire-size bias correction applied to TCR pairs. To estimate false discovery rates, a later analysis permuted the HLA or CMV assignments 20 times. In a later analysis, co-occurring TCRs were grouped using DBSCAN, and TCRdist sequence similarity was added for clustering within HLA-allele-positive subsets. For co-occurrence clustering, repertoires with fewer than 30,000 or more than 120,000 public chains were excluded, along with roughly 5 repertoires with anomalous nucleotide sharing. What TCRdb holds here is the immuneACCESS table cut down to in-frame rearrangements. Part of the clones is not present; checked against another copy, under half of the missing clones reflect an unresolved V gene, and the others are unexplained. V and J calls and clone size are copied from that table; D and trimming were computed from the DNA. The sample table records approximately 100,000 clones; about 71% of these occur just once. The top ten constitute around 3.5% of the sample.

As regards this clone: Its antigen has not been determined. No quality values exist for individual bases; no much larger clone is one base distant.

Trimming costs V 9 bases and J 1 base, and their ends lie 13 bases apart. From the germline V gene, CDR1 is MNHNS and CDR2 is SASEGT. The CDR3 covers 14 residues, taking in both the cysteine and the phenylalanine. The CDR3 DNA has 42 bases and is translated from base 1. The cohort consisted of 670 or so healthy bone marrow donors. Cohort members were all nominally healthy when sampled, although unrecorded immune exposures were likely present. The donor tested CMV seronegative and was one of the 352 seronegative cohort members. A peripheral blood sample was provided by each donor, and peripheral blood mononuclear cells were used for TCR beta sequencing. The Qiagen DNeasy Blood Extraction Kit was used to extract genomic DNA from the blood cell samples.

Sequencing input: PBMCs. The V gene is TRBV6-1 and the J gene is TRBJ1-5, with TRBD1 tentatively as D gene (6 bases match). The sequence was collected from a woman between 45 and 65 years old in good health and CMV-seronegative. CDR3 sequence: CASYSRGSNQPQHF. The nucleotide sequence reads as follows: TGTGCCAGTTACAGCAGGGGCAGCAATCAGCCCCAGCATTTT.